These T cell receptor beta chains were read from a single sample in a study of cytomegalovirus exposure and HLA in healthy donors. Produced via immunoSEQ multiplex PCR; TCRdb's table is partial and in-frame only. The sample yields 150,000 to 200,000 clones, about 85% seen once. Material for sequencing was PBMCs. The receptors shown here come from a girl between 5 and 17 years old in good health and CMV-seropositive. The CDR3 runs from the conserved cysteine through the conserved F or W. Each record gives: clone size, CDR3 length, D gene, J gene, V gene, CDR3 protein, CDR3 DNA. D genes are given only for firm matches. Clone size appears in some rows only: once, few, many, or a class for an expanded clone.

>few|15|TRBD1|TRBJ2-7|TRBV5-1
CASSTSGTGPYEQYF
TGCGCCAGCAGCACCTCCGGGACAGGACCCTACGAGCAGTACTTC
>NA|13|NA|TRBJ1-1|TRBV30
CAWSSARPVEAFF
TGTGCCTGGAGTTCCGCGCGGCCAGTGGAAGCTTTCTTT
>NA|15|TRBD1|TRBJ2-7|TRBV6-5
CASSYEGTGFREQYF
TGTGCCAGCAGTTACGAGGGGACAGGGTTTCGCGAGCAGTACTTC
>NA|13|NA|TRBJ1-5|TRBV12-5
CASGDRINQPQHF
TGTGCTAGTGGGGACAGAATAAATCAGCCCCAGCATTTT
>NA|13|NA|TRBJ1-1|TRBV14
CASSTGFLTEAFF
TGTGCCAGCAGCACAGGGTTTTTGACCGAAGCTTTCTTT
>NA|14|TRBD1|TRBJ1-1|TRBV6-6
CASSYPTGVTGAFF
TGTGCCAGCAGTTACCCGACAGGGGTTACAGGCGCTTTCTTT
>NA|17|TRBD1|TRBJ1-2|TRBV5-1
CASSSFQDRPANYGYTF
TGCGCCAGCAGCTCCTTCCAGGACAGGCCTGCTAACTATGGCTACACCTTC
>NA|15|TRBD2|TRBJ2-1|TRBV7-6
CASSWTSGSLGEQFF
TGTGCCAGCAGCTGGACTAGCGGGAGTTTAGGTGAGCAGTTCTTC
>NA|12|TRBD2|TRBJ2-7|TRBV6-1
CASSWEGNEQYF
TGTGCCAGCAGTTGGGAGGGGAACGAGCAGTACTTC
>NA|14|NA|TRBJ2-4|TRBV2
CASSDARGGNIQYF
TGTGCCAGCAGTGATGCGCGGGGCGGGAACATTCAGTACTTC
>NA|16|NA|TRBJ2-3|TRBV27
CASSLRGAAYTDTQYF
TGTGCCAGCAGTTTACGAGGTGCGGCCTACACAGATACGCAGTATTTT
>NA|14|NA|TRBJ2-7|TRBV9
CASSVGQASYEQYF
TGTGCCAGCAGCGTAGGTCAAGCTAGCTACGAGCAGTACTTC
>NA|12|NA|TRBJ2-2|TRBV19
CASRQITGELFF
TGTGCCAGCCGACAGATCACCGGGGAGCTGTTTTTT
>once|13|NA|TRBJ2-2|TRBV27
CASRNLASGELFF
TGTGCCAGCAGGAATTTAGCGTCCGGGGAGCTGTTTTTT
>NA|20|TRBD2|TRBJ2-5|TRBV9
CASSVGLVTSGILYQETQYF
TGTGCCAGCAGCGTAGGACTCGTCACTAGCGGGATCCTGTACCAAGAGACCCAGTACTTC
>few|14|NA|TRBJ1-1|TRBV27
CASSLVGGGTEAFF
TGTGCCAGCAGTTTAGTTGGGGGGGGCACTGAAGCTTTCTTT
>NA|14|NA|TRBJ2-7|TRBV6-5
CASSVTRGFYEQYF
TGTGCCAGCAGTGTGACAAGGGGGTTCTACGAGCAGTACTTC
>NA|14|TRBD1|TRBJ1-1|TRBV7-9
CASSLVDRDTEAFF
TGTGCCAGCAGCTTAGTCGACAGGGACACTGAAGCTTTCTTT
>NA|14|TRBD1|TRBJ1-1|TRBV11-1
CASTLDRGDSEAFF
TGTGCCAGCACCTTGGACAGGGGCGATTCTGAAGCTTTCTTT
>NA|13|TRBD1|TRBJ2-1|TRBV6-6
CASSFGQGNEQFF
TGTGCCAGCAGTTTCGGACAGGGCAATGAGCAGTTCTTC
>NA|14|NA|TRBJ1-5|TRBV7-9
CASSLSSYNQPQHF
TGTGCCAGCAGCTTGTCCAGTTACAATCAGCCCCAGCATTTT
>NA|19|TRBD1|TRBJ2-3|TRBV29-1
CSVDLIPGQGYPNTDTQYF
TGCAGCGTTGACCTTATTCCGGGACAGGGATACCCGAACACAGATACGCAGTATTTT
>few|14|NA|TRBJ2-3|TRBV15
CATSSQGLTDTQYF
TGTGCCACCAGCAGTCAGGGGCTCACAGATACGCAGTATTTT
>NA|15|TRBD1|TRBJ1-1|TRBV2
CASSPPGQEDTEAFF
TGTGCCAGCAGCCCTCCCGGACAGGAGGACACTGAAGCTTTCTTT
>NA|14|NA|TRBJ2-3|TRBV6-6
CASSYGRFQDTQYF
TGTGCCAGCAGTTACGGGAGGTTTCAAGATACGCAGTATTTT
>few|15|TRBD1|TRBJ1-4|TRBV7-9
CASSLRGRLNEKLFF
TGTGCCAGCAGCCTCAGGGGGCGGCTCAATGAAAAACTGTTTTTT
>once|14|TRBD1|TRBJ2-7|TRBV29-1
CSVEGQGSSYEQYF
TGCAGCGTTGAAGGACAGGGAAGCTCCTACGAGCAGTACTTC
>NA|16|NA|TRBJ1-2|TRBV11-2
CASSPGRGGKNYGYTF
TGTGCCAGCAGCCCAGGGAGGGGAGGGAAGAACTATGGCTACACCTTC
>NA|16|TRBD1|TRBJ1-1|TRBV6-1
CASSVPPSDRVREAFF
TGTGCCAGCAGTGTCCCACCCTCCGACAGGGTAAGAGAAGCTTTCTTT
>NA|14|NA|TRBJ1-5|TRBV6-5
CASSYNLDNQPQHF
TGTGCCAGCAGTTACAATTTAGACAATCAGCCCCAGCATTTT
>NA|14|TRBD2|TRBJ2-3|TRBV25-1
CASSELAGADTQYF
TGTGCCAGCAGTGAACTAGCGGGCGCAGATACGCAGTATTTT
>NA|15|NA|TRBJ2-1|TRBV27
CASSGQRISYNEQFF
TGTGCCAGCAGCGGACAGCGGATCTCCTACAATGAGCAGTTCTTC
>NA|14|NA|TRBJ1-5|TRBV19
CASSIEASGGPQHF
TGTGCCAGTAGTATAGAGGCCTCGGGGGGACCCCAGCATTTT
>NA|17|TRBD1|TRBJ2-2|TRBV18
CASSPWDRAPNTGELFF
TGTGCCAGCTCACCCTGGGACAGGGCCCCGAACACCGGGGAGCTGTTTTTT
>NA|15|NA|TRBJ2-7|TRBV27
CASGIANNPTYEQYF
TGTGCCAGCGGCATTGCCAACAATCCGACCTACGAGCAGTACTTC
>NA|15|TRBD2|TRBJ2-3|TRBV4-3
CASSQETSGTDTQYF
TGCGCCAGCAGCCAAGAGACTAGCGGGACAGATACGCAGTATTTT
>NA|14|TRBD1|TRBJ1-5|TRBV5-1
CASSLQGIDQPQHF
TGCGCCAGCAGCTTACAGGGGATCGATCAGCCCCAGCATTTT
>NA|17|TRBD1|TRBJ1-5|TRBV14
CASSQERGRGLHQPQHF
TGTGCCAGCAGCCAAGAGCGGGGCAGGGGGCTTCATCAGCCCCAGCATTTT
>NA|13|NA|TRBJ1-1|TRBV19
CASSTFSVTEAFF
TGTGCCAGTAGTACGTTCTCGGTCACTGAAGCTTTCTTT
>NA|14|NA|TRBJ2-5|TRBV21-1
CASISAGPQETQYF
TGTGCCAGCATCTCGGCAGGGCCTCAAGAGACCCAGTACTTC
>NA|14|TRBD2|TRBJ2-7|TRBV9
CASSVTTSSYEQYF
TGTGCCAGCAGCGTAACGACTAGCAGCTACGAGCAGTACTTC
>NA|14|TRBD1|TRBJ2-5|TRBV27
CASSKWTGLETQYF
TGTGCCAGCAGTAAATGGACAGGGCTAGAGACCCAGTACTTC
>NA|21|TRBD1|TRBJ2-7|TRBV27
CASSIQGRPFFYPAGKYEQYF
TGTGCCAGCAGTATACAGGGGAGACCGTTCTTTTACCCGGCGGGCAAATACGAGCAGTACTTC
>NA|13|NA|TRBJ2-7|TRBV7-9
CASSRQQSYEQYF
TGTGCCAGCAGCCGCCAACAGAGCTACGAGCAGTACTTC
>NA|16|TRBD2|TRBJ2-7|TRBV11-2
CASSSILAGAPYEQYF
TGTGCCAGCAGCTCTATACTAGCGGGAGCCCCCTACGAGCAGTACTTC
>NA|16|NA|TRBJ2-1|TRBV15
CATSSGLIADYNEQFF
TGTGCCACCAGCTCCGGTCTGATAGCGGATTACAATGAGCAGTTCTTC
>NA|14|NA|TRBJ1-1|TRBV5-1
CASSFQGIATEAFF
TGCGCCAGCAGCTTCCAGGGGATAGCGACTGAAGCTTTCTTT
>NA|15|NA|TRBJ2-1|TRBV5-1
CASSLFLGSPNEQFF
TGCGCCAGCAGCTTGTTTCTAGGATCTCCCAATGAGCAGTTCTTC
>few|14|TRBD1|TRBJ1-4|TRBV6-6
CASKVGQGGEKLFF
TGTGCCAGCAAGGTCGGACAGGGTGGAGAAAAACTGTTTTTT
>NA|12|TRBD1|TRBJ2-7|TRBV15
CATSGDSHEQYF
TGTGCCACCAGCGGGGACAGCCACGAGCAGTACTTC
>NA|15|TRBD1|TRBJ1-5|TRBV15
CATSDIDRGYQPQHF
TGTGCCACCAGCGACATAGACAGGGGCTATCAGCCCCAGCATTTT
>NA|15|TRBD2|TRBJ2-7|TRBV19
CASSSTGRSYDEQYF
TGTGCCAGTAGTTCAACCGGGAGGTCCTACGACGAGCAGTACTTC
>NA|13|NA|TRBJ2-2|TRBV29-1
CSVGQTNTGELFF
TGCAGCGTTGGGCAGACAAACACCGGGGAGCTGTTTTTT
>NA|13|NA|TRBJ1-1|TRBV7-9
CASSSSGNTEAFF
TGTGCCAGCAGCTCTTCGGGGAACACTGAAGCTTTCTTT
>few|15|TRBD2|TRBJ2-7|TRBV27
CASREGLAGRVKQYF
TGTGCCAGCAGGGAGGGACTAGCGGGCCGGGTAAAGCAGTACTTC
>NA|17|TRBD1|TRBJ2-3|TRBV28
CASSWGPGQGGIDTQYF
TGTGCCAGCAGTTGGGGACCGGGACAGGGAGGAATAGATACGCAGTATTTT
>NA|18|TRBD2|TRBJ2-1|TRBV5-4
CASSFPGLAVAPYNEQFF
TGTGCCAGCAGCTTCCCGGGACTAGCGGTGGCACCATACAATGAGCAGTTCTTC
>NA|16|NA|TRBJ2-3|TRBV12-1
CASSYRGGWGTDTQYF
TGTGCCAGCAGCTACCGAGGCGGGTGGGGCACAGATACGCAGTATTTT